Listed below are T cell receptor beta chains from one sample, sequenced in a study of blood T cell repertoires in COVID-19. Using immunoSEQ multiplex PCR, the repertoire was profiled, and TCRdb retains in-frame clones only, with some absent. The data hold 80,000 or so clones, with 70% to 90% observed a single time. Sequenced input: peripheral blood. Every receptor here comes from a man aged 55 to 70 with COVID-19, enrolled during active disease. CDR3s include the opening cysteine and the closing phenylalanine or tryptophan. D genes are given only for firm matches. Size values are once, few and many counts, or a class for expanded clones, and some rows have none.

>TRBJ2-7|TRBV12-3/TRBV12-4|NA|TRBD1
CASSQQGIEQYF
TGTGCCAGCAGTCAACAGGGGATCGAGCAGTACTTC
>TRBJ1-4|TRBV3-1/TRBV3-2|NA|NA
CASSQVRVATNEKLFF
TGTGCCAGCAGCCAAGTACGTGTGGCCACTAATGAAAAACTGTTTTTT
>TRBJ1-2|TRBV28|NA|NA
CASQQGLGYGYTF
TGTGCCAGTCAACAGGGTCTTGGGTATGGCTACACCTTC
>TRBJ1-4|TRBV5-6|NA|NA
CASSFTGLANEKLFF
TGTGCCAGCAGCTTCACAGGGTTAGCTAATGAAAAACTGTTTTTT
>TRBJ2-1|TRBV7-2|NA|TRBD2
CASLSTSGFYNEQFF
TGTGCCAGCCTGAGTACTAGCGGGTTCTACAATGAGCAGTTCTTC
>TRBJ1-4|TRBV6-2/TRBV6-3|NA|NA
CASSYGHLSTNEKLFF
TGTGCCAGCAGTTACGGACACTTATCGACTAATGAAAAACTGTTTTTT
>TRBJ1-5|TRBV6-1|NA|TRBD1
CASSELIYGDRLTNGGNQPQHF
TGTGCCAGCAGTGAATTAATCTATGGGGACAGGCTAACGAATGGGGGCAATCAGCCCCAGCATTTT
>TRBJ1-5|TRBV6-1|NA|NA
CASSESWTVQGQPQHF
TGTGCCAGCAGTGAAAGCTGGACAGTCCAGGGGCAGCCCCAGCATTTT
>TRBJ2-1|TRBV19|NA|TRBD2
CASSLPGTRASDEQFF
TGTGCCAGTAGTCTCCCCGGGACTAGAGCATCGGATGAGCAGTTCTTC
>TRBJ2-1|TRBV5-1|NA|NA
CASNPGVSYNEQFF
TGCGCCAGCAACCCAGGCGTCTCCTACAATGAGCAGTTCTTC
>TRBJ2-5|TRBV5-1|NA|TRBD2
CASRLAGGNQETQYF
TGCGCCAGCAGGCTAGCGGGGGGAAACCAAGAGACCCAGTACTTC
>TRBJ1-1|TRBV6-5|NA|NA
CASNMHRDTEAFF
TGTGCCAGCAACATGCACAGGGACACTGAAGCTTTCTTT
>TRBJ1-2|TRBV28|NA|NA
CASTLILALNGYTF
TGTGCCAGCACCTTAATCCTAGCCCTTAACGGCTACACCTTC
>TRBJ1-1|TRBV19|NA|NA
CASSSGGGNTEAFF
TGTGCCAGTAGTAGCGGCGGGGGAAACACTGAAGCTTTCTTT
>TRBJ2-3|TRBV10-2|NA|TRBD2
CASSRLAGSTDTQYF
TGCGCCAGCAGTCGACTAGCGGGCAGCACAGATACGCAGTATTTT
>TRBJ2-3|TRBV6-6|once|TRBD1
CASSPTGTGGIDTQYF
TGTGCCAGCAGCCCAACCGGGACAGGGGGTATCGATACGCAGTATTTT
>TRBJ1-5|TRBV2|once|NA
CASSERQNSNQPQHF
TGTGCCAGCAGTGAAAGACAGAATAGCAATCAGCCCCAGCATTTT
>TRBJ2-1|TRBV6-5|NA|NA
CASSYRLQSGNEQFF
TGTGCCAGCAGTTACCGACTCCAATCTGGGAATGAGCAGTTCTTC
>TRBJ2-1|TRBV25-1|NA|NA
CASSESGSGGNTYNEQFF
TGTGCCAGCAGTGAATCGGGTAGCGGCGGCAACACCTACAATGAGCAGTTCTTC
>TRBJ2-2|TRBV27|NA|NA
CASARAGAGELFF
TGTGCCAGCGCCCGGGCCGGGGCCGGGGAGCTGTTTTTT
>TRBJ1-2|TRBV11-2|NA|TRBD1
CASSIQGNYGYTF
TGTGCCAGCAGCATACAGGGGAACTATGGCTACACCTTC
>TRBJ2-5|TRBV5-5|NA|NA
CASSLGVAKTQYF
TGTGCCAGCAGCTTAGGGGTAGCAAAGACCCAGTACTTC
>TRBJ1-6|TRBV7-3|NA|NA
CASSVTYNSPLHF
TGTGCCAGCAGCGTCACCTATAATTCACCCCTCCACTTT
>TRBJ1-4|TRBV18|NA|NA
CASSESQEEKLFF
TGTGCCAGCTCAGAGAGTCAAGAGGAAAAACTGTTTTTT
>TRBJ2-1|TRBV19|once|NA
CASSIGGNEQFF
TGTGCCAGTAGTATTGGCGGAAATGAGCAGTTCTTC